This T cell receptor (beta chain) was observed in a study of blood T cell repertoires in COVID-19. Overall study context: Whether acute or convalescent, the COVID-19 samples came from the United States, Italy and Spain. In each case, the material was cDNA or gDNA derived from T cells, B-cell-depleted T cells, or PBMCs.

This CDR3 has 15 residues. V was pared by 3 bases and J by 4 bases, with 9 bases of the junction left unmatched. In the original analysis: Reference gene primers were amplified, and this amplification served to estimate nucleated cell counts. Method: immunoSEQ multiplex PCR; TCRdb's copy keeps in-frame clones and lacks some. Clonal size and the V and J genes are those of that table, whereas D and trimming came from the DNA. The table shows around 190,000 clones, with under 85% occurring only once. Material: peripheral blood. This TCR was sampled from a human donor in a cohort sampled during active COVID-19. The chain carries TRBV23-1 and TRBJ2-7, with TRBD1 matching 7 bases. TRBV23-1 is an ORF for which the function is uncertain. The CDR3 reads CASSHPDRIPYEQYF. The CDR3 bases are TGCGCCAGCAGTCACCCGGACAGGATTCCTTACGAGCAGTACTTC.